The rows below give T cell receptor beta chains drawn from one sample of a study of spatial heterogeneity in lung cancer. TCRdb re-called the 5' RACE reads with MiXCR, one entry per CDR3 protein. The sample lists about 20,000 distinct CDR3 sequences, about a sixth occurring once. The sequences come from lung tumor tissue, collected at surgery. These receptors originate from a female donor with early-stage non-small cell lung cancer. The CDR3 runs from the conserved cysteine through the conserved F or W. The D gene is left open where the match is weak. Size values are once, few and many counts, or a class for expanded clones, and some rows have none.

>16|many|TRBV5-1|TRBJ2-5|TRBD2
TGCGCCAGCAGCTCTACTAGCGGGGGCGTTCGCGAGACCCAGTACTTC
CASSSTSGGVRETQYF
>16|medium-sized|TRBV7-8|TRBJ2-3|TRBD2
TGTGCCAGCAGCTTAGTGGGCGGGGGGGCTACAGATACGCAGTATTTT
CASSLVGGGATDTQYF
>15|many|TRBV13|TRBJ2-1|NA
TGTGCCAGCAGCTTAGGACAGGACCTATACAATGAGCAGTTCTTC
CASSLGQDLYNEQFF
>13|NA|TRBV29-1|TRBJ2-5|TRBD2
TGCAGCGGGGGGAGGGTACCTCAAGAGACCCAGTACTTC
CSGGRVPQETQYF
>17|NA|TRBV9|TRBJ2-4|TRBD1
TGTGCCAGCAGCGTAGAGGAGGACAGGGACCTTACAGACATTCAGTACTTC
CASSVEEDRDLTDIQYF
>18|NA|TRBV4-1|TRBJ2-3|TRBD2
TGCGCCAGCAGCCAAGCCATAGGACTAGCGGGAGGCACAGATACGCAGTATTTT
CASSQAIGLAGGTDTQYF
>14|many|TRBV7-8|TRBJ2-7|NA
TGTGCCAGCAGCTTACAGTCCGGATCCTACGAGCAGTACTTC
CASSLQSGSYEQYF
>14|few|TRBV28|TRBJ2-7|TRBD2
TGTGCCAGCAGCCCTGGGACTAGCTGGTACGAGCAGTACTTC
CASSPGTSWYEQYF
>15|NA|TRBV5-6|TRBJ2-7|NA
TGTGCCAGCATGAAGCCAGCTGGGGCCTCCGACGAGCAGTACTTC
CASMKPAGASDEQYF
>19|few|TRBV13|TRBJ2-6|NA
TGTGCCAGCAGTAAGGGGCGTGGGAGTGTGGGATCTGGGGCCAACGTCCTGACTTTC
CASSKGRGSVGSGANVLTF
>16|NA|TRBV20-1|TRBJ2-1|NA
TGCAGTGCTCCCCCCCCAGGAGGTGGAATAGGCAATGAGCAGTTCTTC
CSAPPPGGGIGNEQFF
>15|many|TRBV7-3|TRBJ2-1|TRBD2
TGTGCCAGCAGCAAAACTAGCGGGAGGATGGATGAGCAGTTCTTC
CASSKTSGRMDEQFF
>15|many|TRBV7-2|TRBJ2-1|TRBD2
TGTGCCAGCAGCTTTTCTAGCGGGAGGGGGGATGAGCAGTTCTTC
CASSFSSGRGDEQFF
>12|NA|TRBV20-1|TRBJ2-5|NA
TGCAGTGCTATTCGCCCCGGGGAGACCCAGTACTTC
CSAIRPGETQYF
>15|NA|TRBV28|TRBJ2-1|NA
TGTGCCAGCAGTTTGGGTGGGACTTCAACCAATGAGCAGTTCTTC
CASSLGGTSTNEQFF
>14|many|TRBV7-2|TRBJ2-1|NA
TGTGCCAGCAGCTTACTCCGCTCCTACAATGAGCAGTTCTTC
CASSLLRSYNEQFF
>17|NA|TRBV12-3/TRBV12-4|TRBJ2-7|NA
TGTGCCAGCAGCCCTAACGACCGTTGGGGGGCCAATTACGAGCAGTACTTC
CASSPNDRWGANYEQYF